Each of the 18 T cell receptor beta chains below was sequenced from the same sample in a study of technical replicates of blood from a few donors. Profiling relied on immunoSEQ multiplex PCR, and the TCRdb table lists in-frame clones only, not all of them. The sample comprises under 95,000 clones, about 93% of which are singletons, and 0.25% rests with the top ten. Material for sequencing was T cells isolated from PBMCs. The receptors derive from a human donor in good health.

The chain uses TRBV7-3 and TRBJ1-1, with D maybe TRBD1 (6 bases). V shed 5 bases and J shed 4 bases, with 17 bases lying between them. The CDR3 is made up of 15 amino acids. Per germline, CDR1 SGHTA and CDR2 FQGTGA. The DNA of the CDR3 is TGTGCCAGCAGCCCGAACGGAGGGGGGGGCACTGAAGCTTTCTTT. Encoded protein: CASSPNGGGGTEAFF.

The chain couples TRBV4-2 to TRBJ2-7; no clear D. Germline assignment: CDR1 LGHNA and CDR2 YNFKEQ. V lost 1 base and J lost 7, with 5 bases in between. The CDR3 sequence is 11 residues long. The CDR3 here is CASSQGREQYF. The CDR3, as DNA: TGTGCCAGCAGCCAAGGGCGGGAGCAGTACTTC.

V gene TRBV4-2 combines with J gene TRBJ1-5; 9 bases map to TRBD1. Per the germline V gene, CDR1 is LGHNA and CDR2 is YNFKEQ. The CDR3 extends over 16 amino acids. V was clipped by 4 bases and J by 2 bases; unmatched bases: 6. DNA for the CDR3: TGTGCCAGCAGCCCCACGGACAGGGGTGGCAATCAGCCCCAGCATTTT. Translating it yields CASSPTDRGGNQPQHF.

The chain joins TRBV9 to TRBJ2-2; 9 bases map to TRBD2. The V segment lost 3 bases and the J segment 2 bases; nucleotides outside the gene matches: 20. Looked up from germline, CDR1 is SGDLS and CDR2 is YYNGEE. The CDR3 covers 21 residues. The CDR3 DNA is TGTGCCAGCAGCGCCCAGCCGGGACAAACTATAGCGGGGGCTAACACCGGGGAGCTGTTTTTT. Its translation: CASSAQPGQTIAGANTGELFF.

The chain is built from TRBV6-5 and TRBJ2-3; the match to TRBD2 covers 15 bases. The CDR3 sequence is 15 residues long. From germline, CDR1 is MNHEY and CDR2 SVGAGI. Losses at the gene ends were 4 bases for V and 9 bases for J; bases not matched to a gene: 5. In DNA form, the CDR3 reads TGTGCCAGCAGTTGGACTAGCGGGAGGGTAAACACGCAGTATTTT. It translates to CASSWTSGRVNTQYF.

Worth noting for this clone: Distinct nucleotide sequences in the sample also encode this CDR3. The CDR3 protein is CASSPYNEQFF. The CDR3 nucleotides are TGTGCCAGCAGCCCTTACAATGAGCAGTTCTTC. The gene calls are TRBV7-9 and TRBJ2-1; D gene unclear. V was cut by 5 bases and J by 4 bases, with 3 bases left in between. CDR1 and CDR2 (germline): SEHNR, FQNEAQ (reference sequence). The CDR3 loop spans 11 amino acids.

This clone is a singleton in its sample. The chain has TRBV6-5 and TRBJ2-7; 9 nucleotides line up with TRBD1. Germline V gene data show CDR1 as MNHEY and CDR2 as SVGAGI. The CDR3 is made up of 15 amino acids. Losses at the gene ends were 2 bases for V and 1 base for J; bases not matched to a gene: 3. The chain's CDR3 is CASSYGGQGSYEQYF. Here the CDR3 DNA reads TGTGCCAGCAGTTACGGGGGACAGGGTTCCTACGAGCAGTACTTC.

The chain has TRBV28 and TRBJ1-5, with no clear D. In germline, CDR1 is MDHEN, CDR2 SYDVKM. Trimming removed 8 bases from V and 6 bases from J, with 11 bases in between. This CDR3 spans 12 amino acids. CDR3 protein: CASLAPGQPQHF. In DNA, the CDR3 is TGTGCCAGCTTAGCGCCGGGTCAGCCCCAGCATTTT.

J is TRBJ2-7 and V is TRBV19; D gene unclear. The ends were cut back, 5 bases at V and 2 bases at J, with 16 bases in the middle. CDR3 size: 15 residues. CDR1 is LNHDA, CDR2 SQIVND, per germline (reference sequence). The CDR3 DNA follows: TGTGCCAGTAGTGTCCGGCTAGGCCCACCCTACGAGCAGTACTTC. This translates into CASSVRLGPPYEQYF.

This clone has just one count. V gene TRBV14 combines with J gene TRBJ1-2; weak D call: TRBD1 (5 bases). Germline CDR1 and CDR2: SGHDN and FVKESK. The CDR3 has 15 amino acids. V lost 1 base and J lost 5, with 14 bases in between. In DNA form, the CDR3 reads TGTGCCAGCAGCCAAGTGGGCTCGGGGACTTATGGCTACACCTTC. Translated, it gives CASSQVGSGTYGYTF.

The chain couples TRBV28 to TRBJ1-5, with D uncertain. Per germline, CDR1 MDHEN and CDR2 SYDVKM. V lost 6 bases to trimming and J lost 0 bases, with 9 bases between them. The CDR3 extends over 14 amino acids. The CDR3 nucleotides read TGTGCCAGCAGACATCGATTTAGCAATCAGCCCCAGCATTTT. This encodes CASRHRFSNQPQHF.

The gene calls are TRBV2 and TRBJ2-2, with 8 bases identical to TRBD2. J was trimmed by 5 bases and V by 4 bases; bases with no gene match: 6. The CDR3 extends over 15 amino acids. The germline gives CDR1 SNHLY, CDR2 FYNNEI. CDR3 sequence: CASSGGLAGTGELFF. CDR3 nucleotides: TGTGCCAGCAGTGGCGGACTAGCTGGGACCGGGGAGCTGTTTTTT.

The chain links TRBV5-1 to TRBJ2-7, with TRBD1 matching over 10 bases. The CDR3 extends over 13 amino acids. Germline CDR1 and CDR2: SGHRS and YFSETQ. J lost 2 bases, V lost 7 bases, and 3 bases had no gene match. The CDR3 coding sequence is TGCGCCAGCGGCGGACAGGGGGCCTACGAGCAGTACTTC. Translated, it gives CASGGQGAYEQYF.

The rearrangement links TRBV12-5 to TRBJ2-1, with 10 bases identical to TRBD2. Germline assignment: CDR1 LGHNT and CDR2 FRNRAP. The CDR3 extends over 13 amino acids. J gave up 8 bases and V 4 bases, and 2 bases lay outside the gene matches. CDR3: CASGSGLAHEQFF. The CDR3 coding sequence is TGTGCTAGTGGTTCGGGACTAGCGCATGAGCAGTTCTTC.

This chain uses TRBV7-6 with TRBJ2-5; TRBD1 agrees at 8 bases. Germline V gene lookup returns CDR1 SGHVS and CDR2 FNYEAQ. V shed 0 bases and J 5 bases; nucleotides not matched to a gene: 11. The CDR3 has 17 amino acids. The CDR3 sequence is CASSLAHRTGFLETQYF. The CDR3 DNA reads as TGTGCCAGCAGCTTAGCTCATCGGACAGGGTTTCTCGAGACCCAGTACTTC.

Concerning this clone itself: The sample holds other DNA sequences that translate to the same CDR3. This rearrangement joins TRBV27 to TRBJ2-7, with TRBD1 identical over 11 bases. The CDR3 has 14 amino acids. The germline CDR1 and CDR2 sequences are MNHEY and SMNVEV (reference sequence). V dropped 4 bases and J dropped 4; count of bases not matched to a gene: 3. CDR3 residues: CASSSRDRGYEQYF. The CDR3 region has the DNA TGTGCCAGCAGTTCCCGGGACAGGGGGTACGAGCAGTACTTC.

The chain carries TRBV5-1 and TRBJ2-3, with a possible D match to TRBD2 (5 bases). The CDR3 is 14 residues long. V was shortened by 7 bases and J by 6 bases, with 18 bases between the two germline ends. Germline V gives CDR1 SGHRS, CDR2 YFSETQ. The CDR3 sequence is CASYTGIPGDTQYF. The CDR3 DNA sequence: TGCGCCAGCTACACGGGAATCCCTGGGGATACGCAGTATTTT.

The chain has TRBV7-9 and TRBJ1-5; D might be TRBD1 (5 bases). This CDR3 has 12 amino acids. Germline V gene lookup returns CDR1 SEHNR and CDR2 FQNEAQ (reference sequence). The germline V and J ends were trimmed by 3 bases and 8 bases, with 8 bases remaining between them. The CDR3 DNA reads as TGTGCCAGCAGCTTGGGAGGGGAGCCCCAGCATTTT. Translating gives CASSLGGEPQHF.